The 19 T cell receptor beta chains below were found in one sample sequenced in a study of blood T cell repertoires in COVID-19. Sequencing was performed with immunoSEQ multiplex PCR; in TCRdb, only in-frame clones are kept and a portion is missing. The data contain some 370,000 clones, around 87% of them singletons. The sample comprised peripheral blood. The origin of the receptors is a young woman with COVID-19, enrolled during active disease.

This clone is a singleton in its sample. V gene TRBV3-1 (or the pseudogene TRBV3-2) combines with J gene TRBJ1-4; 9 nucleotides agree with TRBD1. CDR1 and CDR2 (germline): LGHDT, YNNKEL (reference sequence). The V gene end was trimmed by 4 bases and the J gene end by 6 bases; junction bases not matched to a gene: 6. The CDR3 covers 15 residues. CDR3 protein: CASSPTGTGHEKLFF. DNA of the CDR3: TGTGCCAGCAGCCCAACCGGGACAGGGCATGAAAAACTGTTTTTT.

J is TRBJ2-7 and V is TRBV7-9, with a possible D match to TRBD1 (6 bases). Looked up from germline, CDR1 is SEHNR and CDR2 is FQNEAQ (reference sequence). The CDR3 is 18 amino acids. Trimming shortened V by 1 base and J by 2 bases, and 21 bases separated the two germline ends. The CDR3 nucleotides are TGTGCCAGCAGCTTAGAGCGGTTAGGACAGACTTCGACCTACGAGCAGTACTTC. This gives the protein CASSLERLGQTSTYEQYF. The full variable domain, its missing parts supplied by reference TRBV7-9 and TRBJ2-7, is DTGVSQNPRHKITKRGQNVTFRCDPISEHNRLYWYRQTLGQGPEFLTYFQNEAQLEKSRLLSDRFSAERPKGSFSTLEIQRTEQGDSAMYLCASSLERLGQTSTYEQYFGPGTRLTVT.

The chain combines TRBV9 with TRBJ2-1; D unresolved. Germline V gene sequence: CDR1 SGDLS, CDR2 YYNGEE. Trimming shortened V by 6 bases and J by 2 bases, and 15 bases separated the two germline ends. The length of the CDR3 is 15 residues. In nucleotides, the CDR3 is TGTGCCAGCACCCCCGCCGGCGGCACCTACAATGAGCAGTTCTTC. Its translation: CASTPAGGTYNEQFF. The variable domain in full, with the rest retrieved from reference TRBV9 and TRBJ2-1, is DSGVTQTPKHLITATGQRVTLRCSPRSGDLSVYWYQQSLDQGLQFLIQYYNGEERAKGNILERFSAQQFPDLHSELNLSSLELGDSALYFCASTPAGGTYNEQFFGPGTRLTVL.

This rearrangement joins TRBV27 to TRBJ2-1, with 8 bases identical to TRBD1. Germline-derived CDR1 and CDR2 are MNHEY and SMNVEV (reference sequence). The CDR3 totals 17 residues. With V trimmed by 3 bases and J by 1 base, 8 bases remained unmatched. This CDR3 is CASSFTGQGRSYNEQFF. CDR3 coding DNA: TGTGCCAGCAGTTTCACCGGACAGGGAAGATCCTACAATGAGCAGTTCTTC.

DNA for the CDR3: TGTGCCAGTCGAGCGGGAGGCCCCTACGAGCAGTACTTC. Its translation is CASRAGGPYEQYF. The chain has TRBV12-3 or TRBV12-4 and TRBJ2-7; 9 nucleotides agree with TRBD2. CDR3 size: 13 residues. J lost 2 bases, V lost 9 bases, and 5 bases had no gene match.

The CDR3 nucleotides are TGTGCCAGCTCCGCCGTTCCGGGACAGTTTTATGGCTACACCTTC. This encodes CASSAVPGQFYGYTF. The V and J genes are TRBV18 and TRBJ1-2; TRBD1 aligns across 7 bases. Losses at the gene ends were 6 bases for V and 5 bases for J; bases not matched to a gene: 12. This CDR3 has 15 residues. Germline CDR1 is KGHSH and CDR2 is LQKENI.

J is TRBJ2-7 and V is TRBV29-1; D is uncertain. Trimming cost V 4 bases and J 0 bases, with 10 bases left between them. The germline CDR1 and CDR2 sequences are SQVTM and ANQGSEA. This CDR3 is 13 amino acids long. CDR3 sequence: CSVVAESSYEQYF. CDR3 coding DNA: TGCAGCGTTGTCGCGGAAAGCTCCTACGAGCAGTACTTC.

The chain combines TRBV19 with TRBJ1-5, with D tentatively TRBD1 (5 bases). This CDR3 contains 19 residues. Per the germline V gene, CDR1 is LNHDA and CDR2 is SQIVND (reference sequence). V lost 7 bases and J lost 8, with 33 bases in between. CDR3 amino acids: CASNTRGDAFLGAEEPQHF. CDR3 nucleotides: TGTGCCAGTAACACCCGGGGGGACGCCTTTTTGGGTGCAGAGGAGCCCCAGCATTTT.

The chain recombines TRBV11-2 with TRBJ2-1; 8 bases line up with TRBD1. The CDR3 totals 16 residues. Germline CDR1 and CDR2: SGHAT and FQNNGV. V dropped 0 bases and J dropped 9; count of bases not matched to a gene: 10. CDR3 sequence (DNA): TGTGCCAGCAGCTTAGACGTACGGACAGGGTTCGGTGAGCAGTTCTTC. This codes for CASSLDVRTGFGEQFF.

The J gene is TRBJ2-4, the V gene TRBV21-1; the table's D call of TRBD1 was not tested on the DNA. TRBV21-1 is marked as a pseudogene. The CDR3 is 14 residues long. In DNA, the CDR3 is TGTGCCAGCAGGGATGGGGACAGGGCTGACATTCAGTACTTC. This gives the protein CASRDGDRADIQYF.

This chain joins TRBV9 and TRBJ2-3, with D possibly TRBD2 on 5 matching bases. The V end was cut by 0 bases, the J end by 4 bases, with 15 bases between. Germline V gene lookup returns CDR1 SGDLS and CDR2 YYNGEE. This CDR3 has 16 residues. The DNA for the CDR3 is TGTGCCAGCAGCGTAGACCTGCGGACTCGGGCAGATACGCAGTATTTT. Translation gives CASSVDLRTRADTQYF.

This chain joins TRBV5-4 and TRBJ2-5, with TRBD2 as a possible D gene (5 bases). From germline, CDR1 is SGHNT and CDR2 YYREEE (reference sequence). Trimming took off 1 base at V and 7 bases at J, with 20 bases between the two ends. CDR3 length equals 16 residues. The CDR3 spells CASSLLGSGISWTQYF. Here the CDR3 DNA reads TGTGCCAGCAGCTTGTTGGGGTCCGGGATCTCATGGACCCAGTACTTC. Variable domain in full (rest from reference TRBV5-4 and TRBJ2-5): ETGVTQSPTHLIKTRGQQVTLRCSSQSGHNTVSWYQQALGQGPQFIFQYYREEENGRGNFPPRFSGLQFPNYSSELNVNALELDDSALYLCASSLLGSGISWTQYFGPGTRLLVL.

CDR3 sequence (DNA): TGCGCCAGCAGTGTTGGCCCCCGGGGGAGTTACGAGCAGTACTTC. Protein: CASSVGPRGSYEQYF. The rearrangement links TRBV10-1 to TRBJ2-7, with D possibly TRBD2 on 6 matching bases. V was shortened by 4 bases and J by 4 bases, with 17 bases between the two germline ends. Germline V CDR1 and CDR2: WNHNN, SYGVQD (reference sequence). The CDR3 consists of 15 residues.

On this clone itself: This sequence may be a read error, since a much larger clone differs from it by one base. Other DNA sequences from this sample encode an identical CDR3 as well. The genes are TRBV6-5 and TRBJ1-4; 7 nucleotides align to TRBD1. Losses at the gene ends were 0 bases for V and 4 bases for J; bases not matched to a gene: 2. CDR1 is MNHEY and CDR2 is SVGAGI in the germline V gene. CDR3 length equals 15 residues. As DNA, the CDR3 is TGTGCCAGCAGTTACTCCGGGACAGTTAATGAAAAACTGTTTTTT. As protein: CASSYSGTVNEKLFF.

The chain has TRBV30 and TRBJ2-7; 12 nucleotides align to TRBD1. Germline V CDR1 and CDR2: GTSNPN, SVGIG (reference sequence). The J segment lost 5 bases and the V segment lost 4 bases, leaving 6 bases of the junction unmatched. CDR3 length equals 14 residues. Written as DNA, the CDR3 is TGTGCCTGGATGCCGGGACAGGGGGCCGACGAGCAGTACTTC. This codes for CAWMPGQGADEQYF. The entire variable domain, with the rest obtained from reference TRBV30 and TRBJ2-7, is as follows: SQTIHQWPATLVQPVGSPLSLECTVEGTSNPNLYWYRQAAGRGLQLLFYSVGIGQISSEVPQNLSASRPQDRQFILSSKKLLLSDSGFYLCAWMPGQGADEQYFGPGTRLTVT.

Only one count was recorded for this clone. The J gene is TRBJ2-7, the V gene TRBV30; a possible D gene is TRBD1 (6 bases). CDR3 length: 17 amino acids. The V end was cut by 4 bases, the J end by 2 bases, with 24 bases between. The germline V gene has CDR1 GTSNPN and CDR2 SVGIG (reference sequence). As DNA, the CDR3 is TGTGCCTGGACCGAACCCTTAGGACAGAAGGATACCTACGAGCAGTACTTC. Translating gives CAWTEPLGQKDTYEQYF.

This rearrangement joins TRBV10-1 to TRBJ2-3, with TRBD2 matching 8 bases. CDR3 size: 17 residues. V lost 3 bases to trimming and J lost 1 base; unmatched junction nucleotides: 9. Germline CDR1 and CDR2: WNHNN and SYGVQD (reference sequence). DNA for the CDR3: TGCGCCAGCAGTGACCAATCTTCTAGCGGGCGCACAGATACGCAGTATTTT. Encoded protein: CASSDQSSSGRTDTQYF.

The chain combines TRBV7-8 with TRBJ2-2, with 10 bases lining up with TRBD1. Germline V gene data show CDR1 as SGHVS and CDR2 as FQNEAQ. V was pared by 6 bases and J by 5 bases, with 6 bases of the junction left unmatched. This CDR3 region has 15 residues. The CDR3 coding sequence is TGTGCCAGCAGGCCGGGGACAGGGGTAACCGGGGAGCTGTTTTTT. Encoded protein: CASRPGTGVTGELFF.

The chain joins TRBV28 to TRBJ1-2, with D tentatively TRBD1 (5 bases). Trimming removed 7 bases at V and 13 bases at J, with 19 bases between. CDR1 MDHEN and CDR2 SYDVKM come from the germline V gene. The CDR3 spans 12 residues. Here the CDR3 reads CASKRGSGYRTF. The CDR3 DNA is TGTGCCAGCAAGCGGGGCAGCGGCTATCGCACCTTC.